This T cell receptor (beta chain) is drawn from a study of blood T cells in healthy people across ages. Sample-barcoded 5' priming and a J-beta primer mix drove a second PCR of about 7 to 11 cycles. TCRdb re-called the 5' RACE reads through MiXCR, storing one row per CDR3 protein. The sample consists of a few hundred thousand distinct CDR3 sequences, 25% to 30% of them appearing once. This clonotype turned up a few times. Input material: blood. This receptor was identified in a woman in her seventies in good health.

The CDR3 spells CSAQPYVGAGIAKNIQYF. DNA for the CDR3: TGCAGTGCCCAACCATATGTGGGCGCCGGAATAGCCAAAAACATTCAGTACTTC. The J gene is TRBJ2-4, the V gene TRBV20-1; D is unresolved. The CDR3 has 18 residues. Germline lookup yields CDR1 DFQATT and CDR2 SNEGSKA (reference sequence). Trimming left V 6 bases short and J 0 bases short, with 24 bases between.